These 14 T cell receptor beta chains originate from one sample sequenced in a study of T cell repertoires and HLA-DP antigens. Method: immunoSEQ multiplex PCR; TCRdb's copy keeps in-frame clones and lacks some. The sample consists of about 120,000 clones, nearly 95% of them appearing once. Their target antigens are unknown. Input material: CD4+ T cells from PBMCs. The receptor source for this set is a woman aged 18-29 years in good health and CMV-seronegative.

Here the CDR3 reads CASSDLTPKFNEQFF. Written as DNA, the CDR3 is TGTGCCAGCAGTGATTTAACCCCGAAATTCAATGAGCAGTTCTTC. The chain employs TRBV6-1 and TRBJ2-1; D is ambiguous. The germline V and J ends were trimmed by 3 bases and 6 bases, with 15 bases remaining between them. Per germline, CDR1 MNHNS and CDR2 SASEGT. The CDR3 is 15 residues long.

This chain joins TRBV29-1 and TRBJ1-2, with D possibly TRBD1 on 6 matching bases. Trimming took off 2 bases at V and 8 bases at J, with 18 bases between the two ends. The CDR3 spans 14 residues. Germline V lookup: CDR1 SQVTM, CDR2 ANQGSEA. The CDR3 nucleotides are TGCAGCGTTGAACAGTACGGACAGACTATAGGCTACACCTTC. It specifies CSVEQYGQTIGYTF.

This sequence joins TRBV18 and TRBJ1-3; no clear D. V was clipped by 3 bases and J by 0 bases, with 12 bases between them. The CDR3 is 16 amino acids. Germline values: CDR1 KGHSH, CDR2 LQKENI. The CDR3 loop is CASSPSTNPSGNTIYF. The CDR3 DNA sequence: TGTGCCAGCTCACCTTCGACCAACCCCTCTGGAAACACCATATATTTT.

V gene TRBV5-1 combines with J gene TRBJ2-3; D gene ambiguous. Trimming took off 8 bases at V and 1 base at J, with 17 bases between the two ends. Germline CDR1 and CDR2: SGHRS and YFSETQ. CDR3 length: 15 residues. Written as DNA, the CDR3 is TGCGCCAGTAAGACCCAACCCGGCGGCACAGATACGCAGTATTTT. The encoded protein is CASKTQPGGTDTQYF.

V and J are TRBV5-7 and TRBJ2-2; D remains ambiguous. TRBV5-7 is an ORF, and what it does is uncertain. The CDR3 consists of 16 residues. The V end lost 0 bases, the J end lost 1 base, and 10 bases lay between the germline ends. The DNA of the CDR3 is TGTGCCAGCAGCTTGGCCTCCACCGTGAACACCGGGGAGCTGTTTTTT. Its translation is CASSLASTVNTGELFF.

This chain joins TRBV9 and TRBJ1-2, with 11 bases matching TRBD1. This CDR3 region has 15 residues. The V segment lost 2 bases and the J segment 6 bases; nucleotides outside the gene matches: 6. Germline V lookup: CDR1 SGDLS, CDR2 YYNGEE. The CDR3 DNA is TGTGCCAGCAGCGTGGAAGTGGACAGGGGGCATGGCTACACCTTC. Residues: CASSVEVDRGHGYTF.

V gene TRBV18 combines with J gene TRBJ1-1; maybe TRBD1 (5 bases). Trimming took 3 bases from V and 4 from J, leaving 15 bases between them. The CDR3 loop spans 15 amino acids. CDR1 is KGHSH, CDR2 LQKENI, per germline. In nucleotides, the CDR3 is TGTGCCAGCTCACCTGTTGGGGACTCAGGCACTGAAGCTTTCTTT. Translation: CASSPVGDSGTEAFF.

Of note for this clone: This sample includes further DNA sequences coding for the same CDR3. The CDR3 sequence: CASSIPGNYGYTF. The CDR3 DNA reads as TGTGCCAGTAGTATCCCAGGGAACTATGGCTACACCTTC. The genes are TRBV19 and TRBJ1-2; possibly TRBD1 for D (5 bases). Germline lookup yields CDR1 LNHDA and CDR2 SQIVND (reference sequence). Trimming took 3 bases from V and 2 from J, leaving 7 bases between them. This CDR3 contains 13 residues. The full variable domain, rest sourced from reference TRBV19 and TRBJ1-2, is DGGITQSPKYLFRKEGQNVTLSCEQNLNHDAMYWYRQDPGQGLRLIYYSQIVNDFQKGDIAEGYSVSREKKESFPLTVTSAQKNPTAFYLCASSIPGNYGYTFGSGTRLTVV.

The chain carries TRBV21-1 and TRBJ2-2; TRBD2 is the table's D call, not checked against the DNA. TRBV21-1 is an annotated pseudogene. This CDR3 region has 18 residues. CDR3 in DNA: TGTGCCAGCGCTGGGCTAGCGGGGGCCCTCCCAAGAACCGGGGAGCTGTTTTTT. Translating gives CASAGLAGALPRTGELFF.

The chain recombines TRBV18 with TRBJ2-7; 8 bases map to TRBD1. V dropped 0 bases and J dropped 4; count of bases not matched to a gene: 2. The CDR3 length is 14 residues. The germline V gene has CDR1 KGHSH and CDR2 LQKENI. CDR3 protein: CASSPPDRAYEQYF. In DNA form, the CDR3 reads TGTGCCAGCTCACCACCGGACAGGGCATACGAGCAGTACTTC.

The chain carries TRBV5-1 and TRBJ2-3, with TRBD1 matching over 7 bases. Trimming took 4 bases from V and 4 from J; bases not matched to a gene: 6. Germline loops: CDR1 SGHRS, CDR2 YFSETQ. CDR3 length: 14 residues. The CDR3 loop is CASSREQGPDTQYF. CDR3 nucleotides: TGCGCCAGCAGCCGGGAACAGGGGCCAGATACGCAGTATTTT.

The J gene is TRBJ2-2, the V gene TRBV5-1; D remains unclear. The germline V gene has CDR1 SGHRS and CDR2 YFSETQ. This CDR3 has 15 residues. With 4 bases removed from V and 3 bases from J, the gap between germline ends came to 13 bases. The CDR3 here is CASSPSLGDTGELFF. In DNA, the CDR3 is TGCGCCAGCAGCCCTTCCCTCGGAGACACCGGGGAGCTGTTTTTT.

The V call is TRBV7-9, the J call TRBJ1-4; D might be TRBD1 (6 bases). The germline gives CDR1 SEHNR, CDR2 FQNEAQ (reference sequence). V was shortened by 3 bases and J by 10 bases, with 18 bases between the two germline ends. The CDR3 is 15 residues long. The CDR3 coding sequence is TGTGCCAGCAGCTTCGGTGGCCCCAGGGGTGGAAAACTGTTTTTT. Translated: CASSFGGPRGGKLFF.

The chain combines TRBV19 with TRBJ1-5, with D unresolved. Germline CDR1 reads LNHDA; CDR2 reads SQIVND (reference sequence). The CDR3 extends over 14 amino acids. V lost 4 bases to trimming and J lost 0 bases, with 7 bases between them. The CDR3: CASSKGYSNQPQHF. DNA of the CDR3: TGTGCCAGTAGTAAGGGTTATAGCAATCAGCCCCAGCATTTT.